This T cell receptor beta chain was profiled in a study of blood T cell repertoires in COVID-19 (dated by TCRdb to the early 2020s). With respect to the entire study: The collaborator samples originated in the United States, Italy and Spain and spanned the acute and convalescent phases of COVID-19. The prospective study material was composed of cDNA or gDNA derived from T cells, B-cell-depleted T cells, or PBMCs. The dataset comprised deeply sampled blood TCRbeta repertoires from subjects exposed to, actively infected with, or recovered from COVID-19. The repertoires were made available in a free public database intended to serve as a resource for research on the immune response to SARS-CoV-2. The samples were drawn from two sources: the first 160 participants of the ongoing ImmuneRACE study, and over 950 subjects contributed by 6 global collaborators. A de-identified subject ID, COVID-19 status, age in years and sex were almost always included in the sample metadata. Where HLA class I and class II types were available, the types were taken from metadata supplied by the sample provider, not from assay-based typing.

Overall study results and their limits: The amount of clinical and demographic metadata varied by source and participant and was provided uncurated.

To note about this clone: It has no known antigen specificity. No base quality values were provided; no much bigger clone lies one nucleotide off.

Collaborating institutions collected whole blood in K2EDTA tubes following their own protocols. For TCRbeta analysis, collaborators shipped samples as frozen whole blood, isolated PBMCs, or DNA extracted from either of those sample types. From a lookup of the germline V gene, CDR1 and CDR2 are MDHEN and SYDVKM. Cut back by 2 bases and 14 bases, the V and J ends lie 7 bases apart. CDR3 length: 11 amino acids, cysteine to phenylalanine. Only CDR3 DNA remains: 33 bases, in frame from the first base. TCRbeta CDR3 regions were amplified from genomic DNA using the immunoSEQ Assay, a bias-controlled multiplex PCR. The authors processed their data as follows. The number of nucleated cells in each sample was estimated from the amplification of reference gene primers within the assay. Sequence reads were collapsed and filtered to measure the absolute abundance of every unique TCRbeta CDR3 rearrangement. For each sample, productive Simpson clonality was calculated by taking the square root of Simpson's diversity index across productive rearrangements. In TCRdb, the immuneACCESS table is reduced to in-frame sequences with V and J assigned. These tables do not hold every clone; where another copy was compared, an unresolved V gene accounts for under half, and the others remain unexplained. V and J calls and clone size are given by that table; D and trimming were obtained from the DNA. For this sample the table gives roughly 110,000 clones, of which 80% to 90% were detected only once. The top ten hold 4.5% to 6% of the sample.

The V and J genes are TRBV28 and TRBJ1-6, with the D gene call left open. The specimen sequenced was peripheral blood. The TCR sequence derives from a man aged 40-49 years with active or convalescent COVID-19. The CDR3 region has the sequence CASSLGEALHF. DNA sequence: TGTGCCAGCAGTTTAGGAGAGGCCCTCCACTTT.